Listed below are T cell receptor beta chains from one sample, sequenced in a study of T cell repertoires in cytomegalovirus infection. No cognate antigen is known for these TCRs. TCRdb called the reads again in MiXCR, with one record for every CDR3 protein. The repertoire has about 890,000 distinct CDR3 sequences, under 40% of them found once; the top ten carry 10% to 15%. The sample was cultured CD8+ T cells from PBMCs, taken from culture after CMV antigen stimulation. Source of these receptors: a human donor in good health (CMV status not recorded). Some clones in this sample may be carry-over from other donors' samples. CDR3s include the opening cysteine and the closing phenylalanine or tryptophan. D genes are given only for firm matches. Size values are once, few and many counts, or a class for expanded clones, and some rows have none.

>TRBV9|NA|TRBJ2-1|TRBD2
CASSGASGGHNEQFF
TGTGCCAGCAGCGGAGCTAGCGGGGGCCACAATGAGCAGTTCTTC
>TRBV7-6|few|TRBJ1-1|NA
CASTHVGRIEAFF
TGTGCCAGCACCCACGTTGGAAGGATTGAAGCTTTCTTT
>TRBV12-3/TRBV12-4|few|TRBJ1-5|NA
CASSFGPIEPQHF
TGTGCCAGCAGTTTCGGCCCAATCGAGCCCCAGCATTTT
>TRBV7-9|few|TRBJ1-2|NA
CASSFERAEPINYGYTF
TGTGCCAGCAGCTTCGAACGGGCAGAACCAATTAACTATGGCTACACCTTC
>TRBV6-6|NA|TRBJ2-5|NA
CASRSVARLQETQYF
TGTGCCAGCAGATCCGTGGCAAGACTACAAGAGACCCAGTACTTC
>TRBV7-9|few|TRBJ2-1|TRBD2
CASSGGGAGSYNEQFF
TGTGCCAGCAGCGGCGGGGGGGCAGGATCCTACAATGAGCAGTTCTTC
>TRBV7-9|many|TRBJ2-3|TRBD1
CASSHRRGQDLSPDTQYF
TGTGCCAGCAGCCATCGAAGGGGACAGGACCTTTCCCCCGATACGCAGTATTTT
>TRBV27|NA|TRBJ1-6|NA
CASGVWGSPLHF
TGTGCCAGCGGTGTATGGGGTTCACCCCTCCACTTT
>TRBV11-2|NA|TRBJ2-5|NA
CAISQRETQYF
TGTGCCATCAGCCAACGGGAGACCCAGTACTTC
>TRBV7-9|NA|TRBJ2-2|TRBD1
CASSHRTGINTGELFF
TGTGCCAGCAGCCATAGGACAGGGATAAACACCGGGGAGCTGTTTTTT
>TRBV12-3/TRBV12-4|few|TRBJ2-7|TRBD1
CASSLGPGGPMDEQYF
TGTGCCAGCAGTTTAGGTCCAGGGGGTCCTATGGACGAGCAGTACTTC
>TRBV12-3/TRBV12-4|NA|TRBJ1-4|NA
CASSLAPGEINEKLFF
TGTGCCAGCAGTTTAGCGCCGGGGGAGATTAATGAAAAACTGTTTTTT
>TRBV4-3|NA|TRBJ1-2|NA
CASSQEWEEINYGYTF
TGCGCCAGCAGCCAAGAGTGGGAGGAAATTAACTATGGCTACACCTTC
>TRBV28|NA|TRBJ2-2|TRBD1
CASSLMPGGTGELFF
TGTGCCAGCAGTTTAATGCCAGGGGGCACCGGGGAGCTGTTTTTT
>TRBV29-1|NA|TRBJ1-2|NA
CSVEDPSAEPHSYGYTF
TGCAGCGTTGAAGATCCAAGCGCAGAACCTCATTCCTATGGCTACACCTTC
>TRBV4-3|few|TRBJ2-5|TRBD2
CASSQELSGGPIKETQYF
TGCGCCAGCAGCCAAGAACTTAGCGGGGGGCCGATTAAAGAGACCCAGTACTTC
>TRBV27|NA|TRBJ1-3|NA
CASSLVYNSGNTIYF
TGTGCCAGCAGTTTAGTATACAACTCTGGAAACACCATATATTTT
>TRBV6-2/TRBV6-3|many|TRBJ1-2|NA
CASSDRSNYGYTF
TGTGCCAGCAGCGACCGCAGTAACTATGGCTACACCTTC
>TRBV19|NA|TRBJ1-4|NA
CASRSREGGNEKLFF
TGTGCCAGTAGGTCCCGAGAGGGCGGAAATGAAAAACTGTTTTTT
>TRBV29-1|NA|TRBJ1-2|TRBD1
CSVEYWTGGEGYGYTF
TGCAGCGTTGAGTATTGGACAGGGGGCGAAGGCTATGGCTACACCTTC
>TRBV20-1|few|TRBJ2-7|TRBD1
CSASGTGFYEQYF
TGCAGTGCTTCCGGGACAGGTTTCTACGAGCAGTACTTC
>TRBV2|NA|TRBJ2-2|NA
CASSEEGENTGELFF
TGTGCCAGCAGTGAAGAGGGCGAGAACACCGGGGAGCTGTTTTTT
>TRBV28|NA|TRBJ2-1|NA
CASSEISGLNNEQFF
TGTGCCAGCAGCGAAATCTCGGGACTTAACAATGAGCAGTTCTTC
>TRBV14|NA|TRBJ2-7|TRBD2
CASSQDGLAGGKYF
TGTGCCAGCAGCCAAGATGGCCTAGCGGGGGGGAAGTACTTC
>TRBV19|few|TRBJ1-1|NA
CASSFVMSGAFF
TGTGCCAGTAGTTTCGTTATGAGCGGCGCTTTCTTT
>TRBV27|NA|TRBJ1-2|TRBD1
CASSSGLGRTGYGYTF
TGTGCCAGCAGTTCGGGGTTGGGTCGGACAGGGTATGGCTACACCTTC
>TRBV4-3|few|TRBJ1-1|NA
CASSQDLHQGNTEAFF
TGCGCCAGCAGCCAAGATCTCCACCAGGGGAACACTGAAGCTTTCTTT
>TRBV6-1|NA|TRBJ2-3|NA
CVSSEAGDTQYF
TGTGTCAGCAGTGAAGCAGGAGATACGCAGTATTTT
>TRBV12-5|NA|TRBJ2-2|NA
CASGPTTGELFF
TGTGCTAGTGGTCCGACTACCGGGGAGCTGTTTTTT
>TRBV12-3/TRBV12-4|NA|TRBJ2-1|NA
CASSLWGIYNEQFF
TGTGCCAGCAGTTTATGGGGTATATACAATGAGCAGTTCTTC
>TRBV7-9|few|TRBJ1-1|TRBD1
CASKTGYGTEAFF
TGTGCCAGCAAGACAGGGTACGGCACTGAAGCTTTCTTT